This TCR beta chain was sequenced for a study of blood T cell repertoires in COVID-19. Study summary: Acute and convalescent COVID-19 specimens originated in the United States, Italy and Spain.

Participant age was roughly 18 to 95 years, and participants resided in roughly 25 US areas. Participants had their cohort set by participant-reported clinical history. Produced via immunoSEQ multiplex PCR; TCRdb's table is partial and in-frame only. The table has over 350,000 clones, 70% to 90% seen once. CDR3 size: 12 residues. The V end lost 4 bases, the J end lost 7 bases, and 7 bases lay between the germline ends. The V gene's germline CDR1 is MNHEY and CDR2 SMNVEV (reference sequence). The chain couples TRBV27 to TRBJ2-2; D not resolved. Sequencing was performed on PBMCs or T cells enriched from blood (not recorded which). The receptor was isolated from a woman aged 18-29 years with acute COVID-19. CDR3 residues: CASSSPGGELFF. The CDR3 nucleotides read TGTGCCAGCAGTTCACCGGGCGGGGAGCTGTTTTTT.